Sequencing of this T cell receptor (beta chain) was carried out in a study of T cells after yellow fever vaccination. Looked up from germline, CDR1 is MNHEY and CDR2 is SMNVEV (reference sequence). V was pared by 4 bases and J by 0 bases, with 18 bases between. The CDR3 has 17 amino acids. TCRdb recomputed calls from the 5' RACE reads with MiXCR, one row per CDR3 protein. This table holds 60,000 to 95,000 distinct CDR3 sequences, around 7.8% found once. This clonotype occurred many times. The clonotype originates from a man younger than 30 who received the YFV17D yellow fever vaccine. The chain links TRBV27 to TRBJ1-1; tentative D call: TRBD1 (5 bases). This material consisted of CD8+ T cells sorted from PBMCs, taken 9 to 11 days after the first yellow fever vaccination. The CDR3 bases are TGTGCCAGCAGTTCTGTTAGGGGTCCTACTATGAACACTGAAGCTTTCTTT. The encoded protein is CASSSVRGPTMNTEAFF.